This is a list of T cell receptor beta chains from one sample in a study of cytomegalovirus exposure and HLA in healthy donors. TCRdb's table, derived via immunoSEQ multiplex PCR, lists solely in-frame clones and lacks some. The data show about 130,000 clones, roughly 74% seen once. The sequencing sample was made of PBMCs. These receptors all come from a woman in her forties or fifties in good health and CMV-seropositive. Both conserved end residues are part of each CDR3. A D gene is named only where the DNA matches it firmly. Only some rows state a clone size, as once, few, many or a class for expanded clones.

NA,TRBV30,TRBJ2-6,NA,CAWTRSGANVLTF,TGTGCCTGGACGCGATCTGGGGCCAACGTCCTGACTTTC
NA,TRBV6-1,TRBJ1-2,NA,CASTLKARLYGYTF,TGTGCCAGCACCCTCAAAGCCAGGCTCTATGGCTACACCTTC
TRBD2,TRBV10-3,TRBJ2-1,NA,CATTSGGAHEQFF,TGTGCCACGACTAGCGGGGGGGCGCATGAGCAGTTCTTC
NA,TRBV7-2,TRBJ2-1,NA,CASSSDSRYNEQFF,TGTGCCAGCAGCTCTGACTCGAGGTACAATGAGCAGTTCTTC
NA,TRBV7-9,TRBJ2-7,few,CASSLYAQGSYEQYF,TGTGCCAGCAGCTTATATGCCCAGGGCTCCTACGAGCAGTACTTC
TRBD1,TRBV5-1,TRBJ1-2,NA,CASSFSGTGSYGTF,TGCGCCAGCAGCTTCTCCGGGACAGGGTCATATGGCACCTTC
NA,TRBV7-8,TRBJ2-5,few,CASSQPMGGGETQYF,TGTGCCAGCAGCCAGCCTATGGGCGGCGGGGAGACCCAGTACTTC
TRBD1,TRBV29-1,TRBJ1-6,NA,CSVRTGSDHSPLHF,TGCAGCGTAAGGACAGGGTCAGACCATTCACCCCTCCACTTT
NA,TRBV6-1,TRBJ1-5,few,CASSESPRGQPQHF,TGTGCCAGCAGTGAATCTCCTCGAGGGCAGCCCCAGCATTTT
NA,TRBV10-1,TRBJ2-1,NA,CASSEFRGGNEQFF,TGCGCCAGCAGTGAATTCCGAGGGGGAAATGAGCAGTTCTTC
NA,TRBV18,TRBJ1-5,NA,CASSQGPGVHQPQHF,TGTGCCAGCTCTCAAGGGCCAGGGGTGCATCAGCCCCAGCATTTT
TRBD1,TRBV7-2,TRBJ1-3,NA,CASGKGQTGNTIYF,TGTGCCAGCGGCAAGGGACAGACCGGAAACACCATATATTTT
NA,TRBV11-2,TRBJ2-1,NA,CASGRAGSYNEQFF,TGTGCCAGCGGCCGGGCGGGATCCTACAATGAGCAGTTCTTC
NA,TRBV27,TRBJ2-3,NA,CASSGLRSTDTQYF,TGTGCCAGCAGCGGACTTCGCTCCACAGATACGCAGTATTTT
TRBD1,TRBV25-1,TRBJ2-3,few,CASSALRTGMIDTQYF,TGTGCCAGCAGTGCTCTCAGGACAGGGATGATAGATACGCAGTATTTT
NA,TRBV7-6,TRBJ1-3,NA,CASSSGGRSSGNTIYF,TGTGCCAGCAGCTCCGGTGGGAGATCCTCTGGAAACACCATATATTTT
NA,TRBV6-1,TRBJ2-5,NA,CASGGRGVVETQYF,TGTGCCAGCGGGGGGAGAGGGGTGGTGGAGACCCAGTACTTC
TRBD1,TRBV2,TRBJ1-4,once,CASSRQGVQTNEKLFF,TGTGCCAGCAGCCGACAGGGGGTTCAGACTAATGAAAAACTGTTTTTT